This TCR beta chain emerged from a study of patients and donors after allogeneic stem cell transplantation. The sample holds many counts of this clonotype. Trimming stripped 5 bases from V and 3 bases from J, with 20 bases between. CDR1 is SEHNR and CDR2 is FQNEAQ in the germline V gene (reference sequence). CDR3 length equals 17 residues. Each CDR3 protein is one row after TCRdb ran MiXCR on the RT-PCR reads. This sample has 200,000 to 250,000 distinct CDR3 sequences, with roughly 14% found just once. This sequence was found in a human donor who was either an allogeneic HSCT recipient or a stem cell or donor lymphocyte infusion donor (not recorded which). It is not recorded whose cells these are; they may come from a transplant donor. Sequencing was performed on blood, either unsorted or a sorted T cell fraction (not recorded which). The J gene is TRBJ2-1, the V gene TRBV7-9; D possibly uses TRBD1 or TRBD2 (7 bases each). CDR3 in DNA: TGTGCCAGCAGCGGAGCAGGGGGGGGGCATCACTACAATGAGCAGTTCTTC. Encoded protein: CASSGAGGGHHYNEQFF.